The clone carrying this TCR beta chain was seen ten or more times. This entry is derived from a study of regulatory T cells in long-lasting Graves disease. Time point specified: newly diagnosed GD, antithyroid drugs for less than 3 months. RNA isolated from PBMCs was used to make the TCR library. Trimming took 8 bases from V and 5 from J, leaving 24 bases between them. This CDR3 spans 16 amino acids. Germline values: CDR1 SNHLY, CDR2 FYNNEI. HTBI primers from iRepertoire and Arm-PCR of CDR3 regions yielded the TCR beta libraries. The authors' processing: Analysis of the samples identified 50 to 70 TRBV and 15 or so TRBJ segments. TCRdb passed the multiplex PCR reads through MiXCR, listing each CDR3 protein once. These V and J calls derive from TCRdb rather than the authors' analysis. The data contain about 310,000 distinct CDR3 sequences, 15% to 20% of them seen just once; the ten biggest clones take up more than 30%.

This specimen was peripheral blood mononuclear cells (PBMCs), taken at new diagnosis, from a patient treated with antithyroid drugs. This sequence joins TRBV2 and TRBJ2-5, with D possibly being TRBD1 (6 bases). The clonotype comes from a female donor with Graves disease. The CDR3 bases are TGTGCCAGCGAGCTGGGGGCGGGCATTTACCCGGAGACCCAGTACTTC. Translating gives CASELGAGIYPETQYF.